The 8 T cell receptor beta chains below were found in one sample sequenced in a study of cytomegalovirus exposure and HLA in healthy donors. The PCR ran on 60 Vbeta and 13 Jbeta primers. Assay: immunoSEQ multiplex PCR; the TCRdb copy retains only in-frame clones and omits some. The data contain about 140,000 clones, about four fifths of them singletons. The sequenced sample consisted of PBMCs. The receptors here all came from a man in his thirties or forties in good health and CMV-seronegative.

This chain uses TRBV28 with TRBJ2-2, with a tentative D call TRBD1 (6 bases). The CDR3 is 15 amino acids. Germline V gene sequence: CDR1 MDHEN, CDR2 SYDVKM. Trimming took 5 bases from V and 6 from J, leaving 16 bases between them. CDR3 loop: CASSASRTAAGELFF. The CDR3 DNA reads TGTGCCAGCAGTGCCTCCCGGACAGCCGCCGGGGAGCTGTTTTTT. Together with reference TRBV28 and TRBJ2-2, the CDR3 gives the full variable domain: DVKVTQSSRYLVKRTGEKVFLECVQDMDHENMFWYRQDPGLGLRLIYFSYDVKMKEKGDIPEGYSVSREKKERFSLILESASTNQTSMYLCASSASRTAAGELFFGEGSRLTVL.

This chain joins TRBV6-1 and TRBJ2-1, with D possibly TRBD1 on 5 matching bases. This CDR3 comprises 15 residues. Trimming cost V 2 bases and J 7 bases, with 15 bases left between them. The germline CDR1 and CDR2 sequences are MNHNS and SASEGT. CDR3 region: CASSEPGARGNEQFF. CDR3 DNA: TGTGCCAGCAGTGAACCTGGGGCTAGGGGAAATGAGCAGTTCTTC.

This chain links TRBV5-5 with TRBJ1-4; D gene unclear. V gave up 0 bases and J gave up 10 bases, with 16 bases separating them. CDR1 is SGHKS, CDR2 YYEKEE, per germline (reference sequence). The CDR3 runs 15 residues. The CDR3 sequence is CASSLEAGSLTKLFF. As DNA, the CDR3 is TGTGCCAGCAGCTTGGAAGCGGGCAGCCTGACAAAACTGTTTTTT.

In its sample, this clone was seen a few times. The J gene is TRBJ2-3, the V gene TRBV5-1; D is uncertain. The CDR3 is made up of 14 amino acids. Germline V gene data show CDR1 as SGHRS and CDR2 as YFSETQ. The V and J ends lost 1 base and 0 bases respectively, with 6 bases between them. CDR3 region: CASSLYTSTDTQYF. The DNA of the CDR3 is TGCGCCAGCAGCTTGTATACTAGCACAGATACGCAGTATTTT.

A few counts support this clone. A junction boundary mismatches the germline segment, possibly from a read error. The V gene is TRBV5-6, the J gene TRBJ1-5; D remains unclear. CDR3 size: 14 residues. CDR1 is SGHDT, CDR2 YYEEEE, per germline. The CDR3 loop is CASSLGGVGQPQHF. Here the CDR3 DNA reads TGTGCCAGCAGTTTGGGCGGGGTTGGACAGCCCCAGCATTTT.

The V gene is TRBV4-1, the J gene TRBJ2-1; TRBD2 matches 7 bases. V was pared by 0 bases and J by 13 bases, with 15 bases of the junction left unmatched. There are 16 residues in the CDR3. In germline, CDR1 is MGHRA, CDR2 YSYEKL. The CDR3 coding sequence is TGCGCCAGCAGCCAAGAAGAGGGAGGGCCAAGTCCAACACAGTTCTTC. Its translation: CASSQEEGGPSPTQFF.

As concerns this clone: A junction end diverges from the germline sequence, so it may reflect a read error. The genes are TRBV7-2 and TRBJ1-5; TRBD1 is a possible D gene (6 bases). The CDR3 has 14 amino acids. Germline CDR1 SGHTA, CDR2 FQGNSA. The CDR3 here is CASSQGWRNQPQNF. The CDR3 DNA follows: TGTGCCAGCAGCCAGGGGTGGCGCAATCAGCCCCAGAATTTT.

This clone was seen more than once but under ten times. The V and J genes are TRBV5-1 and TRBJ1-4; 8 nucleotides agree with TRBD1. The CDR3 totals 14 residues. Germline lookup yields CDR1 SGHRS and CDR2 YFSETQ. Trimming at V came to 3 bases and at J to 6 bases, leaving 4 bases not matched to a gene. In DNA, the CDR3 is TGCGCCAGCAGCTCGGACAGGGCGGATGAAAAACTGTTTTTT. Residues: CASSSDRADEKLFF. The full variable domain, its missing parts supplied by reference TRBV5-1 and TRBJ1-4, is KAGVTQTPRYLIKTRGQQVTLSCSPISGHRSVSWYQQTPGQGLQFLFEYFSETQRNKGNFPGRFSGRQFSNSRSEMNVSTLELGDSALYLCASSSDRADEKLFFGSGTQLSVL.